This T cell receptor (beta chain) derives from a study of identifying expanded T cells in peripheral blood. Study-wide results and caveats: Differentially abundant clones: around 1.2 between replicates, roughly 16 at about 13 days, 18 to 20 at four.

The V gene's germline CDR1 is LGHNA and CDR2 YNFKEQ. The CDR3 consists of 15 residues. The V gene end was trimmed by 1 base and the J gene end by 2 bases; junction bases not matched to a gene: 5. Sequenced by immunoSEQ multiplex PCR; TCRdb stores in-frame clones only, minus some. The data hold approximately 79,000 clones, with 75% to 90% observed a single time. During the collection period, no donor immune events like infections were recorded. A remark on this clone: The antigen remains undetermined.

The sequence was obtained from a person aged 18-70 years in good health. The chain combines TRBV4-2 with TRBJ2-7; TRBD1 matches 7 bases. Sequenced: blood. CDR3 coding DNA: TGTGCCAGCAGCCAAGGGCCGCAGGGGGCCTACGAGCAGTACTTC. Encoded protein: CASSQGPQGAYEQYF.